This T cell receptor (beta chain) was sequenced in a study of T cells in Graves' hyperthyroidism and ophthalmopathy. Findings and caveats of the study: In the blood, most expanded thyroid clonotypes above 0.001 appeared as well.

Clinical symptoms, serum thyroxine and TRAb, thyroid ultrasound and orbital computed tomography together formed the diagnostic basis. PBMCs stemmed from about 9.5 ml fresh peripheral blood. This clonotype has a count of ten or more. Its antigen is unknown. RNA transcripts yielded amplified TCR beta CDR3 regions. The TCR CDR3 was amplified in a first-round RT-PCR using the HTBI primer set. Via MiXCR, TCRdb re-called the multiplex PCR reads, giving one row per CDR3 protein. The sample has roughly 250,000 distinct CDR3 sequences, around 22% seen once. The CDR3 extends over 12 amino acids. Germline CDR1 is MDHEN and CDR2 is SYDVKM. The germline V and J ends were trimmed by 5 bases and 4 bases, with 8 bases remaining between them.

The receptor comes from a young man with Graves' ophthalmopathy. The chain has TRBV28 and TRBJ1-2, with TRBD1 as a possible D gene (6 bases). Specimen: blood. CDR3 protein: CASSQTGYGYTF. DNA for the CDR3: TGTGCCAGCAGTCAGACAGGCTATGGCTACACCTTC.